Below are 30 T cell receptor beta chains sequenced from a single sample in a study of cytotoxic CD8 clonotypes in ibrutinib-treated CLL. Sequenced by immunoSEQ multiplex PCR; TCRdb stores in-frame clones only, minus some. The table records some 120,000 clones, less than 90% of them present only once. The source was PBMCs, collected after 24 months of ibrutinib treatment. Source of these receptors: a human donor with chronic lymphocytic leukemia.

V and J are TRBV11-2 and TRBJ2-5, with D perhaps TRBD1 or TRBD2 (6 bases each). Germline CDR1 and CDR2: SGHAT and FQNNGV. The ends were cut back, 2 bases at V and 4 bases at J, with 20 bases in the middle. This CDR3 is 17 amino acids long. The CDR3 loop is CASSLRGVVGIPETQYF. In DNA form, the CDR3 reads TGTGCCAGCAGCTTAAGGGGGGTGGTAGGGATCCCAGAGACCCAGTACTTC.

The gene calls are TRBV27 and TRBJ1-4; D ambiguous. The CDR3 consists of 14 residues. CDR1 and CDR2 (germline): MNHEY, SMNVEV (reference sequence). V was shortened by 8 bases and J by 3 bases, with 13 bases between the two germline ends. The CDR3 sequence: CASGRVGSNEKLFF. The CDR3 DNA follows: TGTGCCAGCGGGAGGGTGGGGTCTAATGAAAAACTGTTTTTT.

The chain links TRBV9 to TRBJ1-1, with D hard to call. CDR3 size: 15 residues. CDR1 is SGDLS and CDR2 is YYNGEE in the germline V gene. V shed 0 bases and J shed 0 bases, with 9 bases lying between them. Here the CDR3 reads CASSVGIDVNTEAFF. The CDR3 DNA sequence: TGTGCCAGCAGCGTAGGGATTGACGTGAACACTGAAGCTTTCTTT.

This clone was detected once. The chain links TRBV11-2 to TRBJ2-4; 11 positions agree with TRBD1. CDR1 is SGHAT, CDR2 FQNNGV, per germline. This CDR3 has 18 residues. The V segment lost 3 bases and the J segment 2 bases; nucleotides outside the gene matches: 9. The CDR3 loop reads CASSFPFGQGATKNIQYF. DNA of the CDR3: TGTGCCAGCAGCTTCCCCTTCGGACAGGGGGCTACCAAAAACATTCAGTACTTC.

This chain connects TRBV30 to TRBJ1-3; tentative D call: TRBD1 (5 bases). V lost 1 base, J lost 0 bases, and 10 bases lay in between. This CDR3 contains 15 residues. Germline V gives CDR1 GTSNPN, CDR2 SVGIG (reference sequence). The CDR3 protein is CAWSAGTISGNTIYF. DNA of the CDR3: TGTGCCTGGAGTGCCGGGACCATCTCTGGAAACACCATATATTTT.

V is TRBV6-5 and J is TRBJ2-7; D ambiguous. CDR1 MNHEY and CDR2 SVGAGI come from the germline V gene. Deletions cut 3 bases from V and 4 bases from J, with 16 bases between. The length of the CDR3 is 15 residues. As DNA, the CDR3 is TGTGCCAGCAGTTATTCTTTTGCTAGTGTGTACGAGCAGTACTTC. This gives the protein CASSYSFASVYEQYF.

This clone was observed once. The V and J genes are TRBV28 and TRBJ1-5; D is perhaps TRBD1 (6 bases). In germline, CDR1 is MDHEN, CDR2 SYDVKM. Trimming took off 9 bases at V and 2 bases at J, with 11 bases between the two ends. This CDR3 contains 13 residues. CDR3 loop: CASTRGRNQPQHF. CDR3 bases: TGTGCCAGTACCAGGGGCCGCAATCAGCCCCAGCATTTT.

This chain joins TRBV19 and TRBJ2-3, with a weak D call TRBD1 (6 bases). The CDR3 totals 19 residues. From germline, CDR1 is LNHDA and CDR2 SQIVND (reference sequence). V lost 5 bases and J 2 bases, leaving 26 bases between the germline ends. The CDR3 nucleotides read TGTGCCAGTAGTCCGCAAGGAAGACAGGAGACAATTTTCACAGATACGCAGTATTTT. It is translated as CASSPQGRQETIFTDTQYF.

This chain uses TRBV9 with TRBJ2-2; 8 bases are a match to TRBD1. V was clipped by 4 bases and J by 9 bases; unmatched bases: 14. The CDR3 extends over 16 amino acids. Per germline, CDR1 SGDLS and CDR2 YYNGEE. CDR3 DNA: TGTGCCAGCAGCCCCGGTGTGGGACAGGCTTTTTGGGAGCTGTTTTTT. Its protein is CASSPGVGQAFWELFF.

The J gene is TRBJ2-1, the V gene TRBV6-5; TRBD2 matches at 8 bases. Germline V gives CDR1 MNHEY, CDR2 SVGAGI. The CDR3 length is 15 residues. Unmatched junction bases numbered 7, after V lost 5 bases and J lost 4 bases. CDR3 region: CASSPQRGRYNEQFF. CDR3 bases: TGTGCCAGCAGTCCCCAGCGGGGGAGATACAATGAGCAGTTCTTC.

The V call is TRBV7-6, the J call TRBJ1-5; TRBD1 matches at 7 bases. This CDR3 comprises 16 residues. The junction had 10 bases not matched to a gene; V was cut back by 1 base and J by 7 bases. The V gene's germline CDR1 is SGHVS and CDR2 FNYEAQ. This chain's CDR3 is CASSLGDTGVMQPQHF. The CDR3 nucleotides are TGTGCCAGCAGCTTAGGGGACACAGGGGTGATGCAGCCCCAGCATTTT.

This clone was seen a few times. This rearrangement joins TRBV28 to TRBJ2-7; no reliable D call. The V gene's germline CDR1 is MDHEN and CDR2 SYDVKM. The ends were cut back, 5 bases at V and 3 bases at J, with 5 bases in the middle. The length of the CDR3 is 11 residues. CDR3 residues: CASSESYEQYF. DNA of the CDR3: TGTGCCAGCAGTGAAAGCTACGAGCAGTACTTC. Full variable domain (remainder filled in from reference TRBV28 and TRBJ2-7): DVKVTQSSRYLVKRTGEKVFLECVQDMDHENMFWYRQDPGLGLRLIYFSYDVKMKEKGDIPEGYSVSREKKERFSLILESASTNQTSMYLCASSESYEQYFGPGTRLTVT.

V gene TRBV19 combines with J gene TRBJ2-7; 12 bases agree with TRBD1. Trimming took 2 bases from V and 3 from J; bases not matched to a gene: 8. Germline V gene lookup returns CDR1 LNHDA and CDR2 SQIVND (reference sequence). CDR3 length: 17 residues. The CDR3 DNA sequence: TGTGCCAGTAGTATAAGGGGACAGGGGGCAACGGGCTACGAGCAGTACTTC. Residues: CASSIRGQGATGYEQYF.

This chain connects TRBV6-5 to TRBJ2-1; the D call may be TRBD1 or TRBD2 (5 bases each). Per germline, CDR1 MNHEY and CDR2 SVGAGI. The V end was cut by 6 bases, the J end by 2 bases, with 14 bases between. The CDR3 consists of 15 residues. This CDR3 reads CASSKGPLAYNEQFF. CDR3 DNA: TGTGCCAGCAGCAAGGGACCTCTCGCCTACAATGAGCAGTTCTTC.

This sequence joins TRBV4-3 and TRBJ1-2, with D possibly TRBD1 on 5 matching bases. The CDR3 is made up of 16 amino acids. V was shortened by 0 bases and J by 4 bases, with 15 bases between the two germline ends. Germline lookup yields CDR1 LGHNA and CDR2 YSLEER. The CDR3 here is CASSQDVSGTAYGYTF. The CDR3 nucleotides are TGCGCCAGCAGCCAAGATGTTAGTGGGACGGCCTATGGCTACACCTTC.

The rearrangement uses TRBV10-3 and TRBJ1-1; possibly TRBD1 for D (6 bases). Germline assignment: CDR1 ENHRY and CDR2 SYGVKD. The CDR3 covers 15 residues. V lost 3 bases to trimming and J lost 3 bases, with 14 bases between them. CDR3 nucleotides: TGTGCCATCAGTGAAATACAGGGTAGGGACACTGAAGCTTTCTTT. Translation: CAISEIQGRDTEAFF.

This chain links TRBV5-6 with TRBJ1-3; D unresolved. The germline V and J ends were trimmed by 4 bases and 0 bases, with 20 bases remaining between them. The CDR3 covers 18 residues. Germline CDR1 SGHDT, CDR2 YYEEEE. CDR3 sequence reads: CASSPGLNLPDSGNTIYF. In nucleotides, the CDR3 is TGTGCCAGCAGCCCAGGACTGAACCTTCCCGACTCTGGAAACACCATATATTTT.

The genes are TRBV28 and TRBJ2-5, with D unclear. The germline gives CDR1 MDHEN, CDR2 SYDVKM. CDR3 size: 13 residues. Trimming took 4 bases from V and 5 from J, leaving 11 bases between them. The CDR3 DNA reads as TGTGCCAGCAGTTCCCCAAGCGCTGAGACCCAGTACTTC. Amino acids: CASSSPSAETQYF.

The chain combines TRBV10-1 with TRBJ1-2; 7 positions agree with TRBD1. V lost 9 bases to trimming and J lost 3 bases; unmatched junction nucleotides: 7. The CDR3 has 13 amino acids. The germline V gene encodes CDR1 WNHNN and CDR2 SYGVQD (reference sequence). DNA for the CDR3: TGCGCCAGGGGATCCAGGGGGTACTATGGCTACACCTTC. It specifies CARGSRGYYGYTF.

This chain uses TRBV25-1 with TRBJ1-1; TRBD1 might be the D (5 bases). V was trimmed by 1 base and J by 3 bases, leaving 9 bases between them. The CDR3 sequence is 14 residues long. CDR1 and CDR2 from the germline V gene are MGHDK and SYGVNS. The CDR3 sequence: CASSEFGAHTEAFF. The CDR3 region has the DNA TGTGCCAGCAGTGAATTTGGGGCACACACTGAAGCTTTCTTT.

J is TRBJ1-2 and V is TRBV11-2; 9 bases are shared with TRBD1. After removal of 4 bases from V and 6 bases from J, the junction contained 6 bases not matched to a gene. This CDR3 has 14 residues. Germline lookup yields CDR1 SGHAT and CDR2 FQNNGV. Here the CDR3 DNA reads TGTGCCAGCAGCTCACTTGGGGACAGGGATGGCTACACCTTC. Its translation is CASSSLGDRDGYTF.

The chain employs TRBV7-7 and TRBJ1-5; 9 nucleotides match TRBD1. The V gene end was trimmed by 1 base and the J gene end by 5 bases; junction bases not matched to a gene: 12. The CDR3 has 18 residues. CDR1 is SSHAT, CDR2 FNYEAQ, per germline (reference sequence). This CDR3 is CASSLGGQGFMRDQPQHF. DNA for the CDR3: TGTGCCAGCAGCTTAGGGGGACAGGGTTTTATGAGGGATCAGCCCCAGCATTTT.

The gene calls are TRBV7-2 and TRBJ2-7, with a possible D match to TRBD2 (5 bases). Deletions cut 6 bases from V and 6 bases from J, with 12 bases between. Germline V gives CDR1 SGHTA, CDR2 FQGNSA. The CDR3 has 12 residues. The CDR3 DNA follows: TGTGCCAGCAGTCACCAGGAGGTCGAGCAGTACTTC. It is translated as CASSHQEVEQYF.

The genes are TRBV2 and TRBJ2-3, with TRBD2 matching over 12 bases. The ends lost 10 bases at V and 4 bases at J; junction bases unmatched: 9. The CDR3 has 15 residues. CDR1 SNHLY and CDR2 FYNNEI come from the germline V gene. The CDR3 protein is CATRETSGGSDTQYF. The CDR3 region has the DNA TGTGCCACCCGGGAGACTAGCGGGGGTTCAGATACGCAGTATTTT.

The chain employs TRBV7-3 and TRBJ1-1, with D hard to call. The CDR3 consists of 15 residues. V was clipped by 5 bases and J by 3 bases, with 16 bases between them. Germline-derived CDR1 and CDR2 are SGHTA and FQGTGA. The chain's CDR3 is CASSQGVSWDTEAFF. The CDR3 DNA follows: TGTGCCAGCAGCCAAGGCGTCTCGTGGGACACTGAAGCTTTCTTT.

The V gene is TRBV5-4, the J gene TRBJ1-2, with TRBD1 matching over 10 bases. Germline CDR1 reads SGHNT; CDR2 reads YYREEE (reference sequence). Unmatched junction bases numbered 4, after V lost 4 bases and J lost 4 bases. The CDR3 extends over 14 amino acids. The CDR3 sequence: CASSPGDRGYGYTF. The CDR3, as DNA: TGTGCCAGCAGCCCTGGGGACAGGGGCTATGGCTACACCTTC.

V and J are TRBV19 and TRBJ1-1; 8 nucleotides agree with TRBD1. The CDR3 totals 15 residues. Germline CDR1 and CDR2: LNHDA and SQIVND (reference sequence). V shed 10 bases and J 0 bases; nucleotides not matched to a gene: 10. The CDR3 coding sequence is TGTGCCACCGGGACAGGAGATGGCGTGAACACTGAAGCTTTCTTT. Its protein is CATGTGDGVNTEAFF.

This chain connects TRBV2 to TRBJ2-1, with 10 bases identical to TRBD2. J was trimmed by 7 bases and V by 5 bases; bases with no gene match: 8. CDR3 length: 15 residues. Germline V CDR1 and CDR2: SNHLY, FYNNEI. CDR3 sequence reads: CASSPLAGERNEQFF. CDR3 DNA sequence: TGTGCCAGCAGTCCCCTAGCGGGGGAGAGGAATGAGCAGTTCTTC.

The CDR3 loop reads CASSYPGQADEQYF. CDR3 nucleotide sequence: TGTGCCAGCAGTTACCCGGGACAGGCCGACGAGCAGTACTTC. V usage is TRBV6-5 and J usage is TRBJ2-7; 8 nucleotides line up with TRBD1. This CDR3 is 14 amino acids long. Losses at the gene ends were 2 bases for V and 5 bases for J; bases not matched to a gene: 5. CDR1 and CDR2 from the germline V gene are MNHEY and SVGAGI.

The chain has TRBV5-8 and TRBJ1-6; 8 positions agree with TRBD1. Germline CDR1 reads SGHTS; CDR2 reads YDEGEE. V shed 4 bases, J shed 9 bases, and the junction held 12 bases outside the gene matches. The CDR3 is 16 residues long. The chain's CDR3 is CASSRRGPTGVSPLHF. In nucleotides, the CDR3 is TGTGCCAGCAGCCGTAGGGGCCCGACAGGGGTTTCACCCCTCCACTTT.